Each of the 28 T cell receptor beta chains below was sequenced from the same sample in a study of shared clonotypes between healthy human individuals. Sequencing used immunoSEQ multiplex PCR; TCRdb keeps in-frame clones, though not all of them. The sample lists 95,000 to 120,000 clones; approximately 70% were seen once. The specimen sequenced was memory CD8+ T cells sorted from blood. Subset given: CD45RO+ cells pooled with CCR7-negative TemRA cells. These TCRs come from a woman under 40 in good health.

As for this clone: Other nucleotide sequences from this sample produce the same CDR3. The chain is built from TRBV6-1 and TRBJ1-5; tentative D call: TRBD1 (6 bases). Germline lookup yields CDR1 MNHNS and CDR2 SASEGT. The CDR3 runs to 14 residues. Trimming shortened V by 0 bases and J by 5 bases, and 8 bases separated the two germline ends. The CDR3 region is CASSEARGYQPQHF. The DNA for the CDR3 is TGTGCCAGCAGTGAAGCGAGGGGGTATCAGCCCCAGCATTTT.

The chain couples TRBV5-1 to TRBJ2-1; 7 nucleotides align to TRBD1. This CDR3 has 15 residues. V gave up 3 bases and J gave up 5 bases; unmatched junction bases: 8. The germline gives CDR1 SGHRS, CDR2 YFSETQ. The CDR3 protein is CASSYLAGQDNEQFF. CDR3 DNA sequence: TGCGCCAGCAGCTACCTGGCCGGACAGGACAATGAGCAGTTCTTC. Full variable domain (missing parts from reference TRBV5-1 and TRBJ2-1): KAGVTQTPRYLIKTRGQQVTLSCSPISGHRSVSWYQQTPGQGLQFLFEYFSETQRNKGNFPGRFSGRQFSNSRSEMNVSTLELGDSALYLCASSYLAGQDNEQFFGPGTRLTVL.

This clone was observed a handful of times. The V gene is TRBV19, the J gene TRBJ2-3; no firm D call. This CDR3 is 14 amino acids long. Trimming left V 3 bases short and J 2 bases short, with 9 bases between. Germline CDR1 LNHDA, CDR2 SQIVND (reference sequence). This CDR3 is CASSIAALTDTQYF. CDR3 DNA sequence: TGTGCCAGTAGTATTGCCGCCCTCACAGATACGCAGTATTTT.

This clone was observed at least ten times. This CDR3 is CASSSSPGPLPMNTEAFF. For the CDR3, the DNA is TGTGCCAGCAGTTCCTCCCCGGGGCCTCTACCTATGAACACTGAAGCTTTCTTT. The gene calls are TRBV28 and TRBJ1-1; D is possibly TRBD1 (5 bases). CDR1 and CDR2 (germline): MDHEN, SYDVKM. V lost 4 bases, J lost 0 bases, and 21 bases lay in between. The CDR3 length is 18 residues.

In DNA form, the CDR3 reads TGTGCCAGCAGCAAAGGAAGTTACATTCAGTACTTC. Translation gives CASSKGSYIQYF. This sequence joins TRBV21-1 and TRBJ2-4. TRBV21-1 is flagged as a pseudogene. CDR3 length: 12 residues.

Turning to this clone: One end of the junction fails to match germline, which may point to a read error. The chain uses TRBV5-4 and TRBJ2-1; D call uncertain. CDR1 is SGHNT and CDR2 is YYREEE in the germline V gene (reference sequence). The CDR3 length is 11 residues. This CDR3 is CASSFYHEQFF. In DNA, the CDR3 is TGTGCCAGCAGCTTCTACCATGAGCAGTTCTTC.

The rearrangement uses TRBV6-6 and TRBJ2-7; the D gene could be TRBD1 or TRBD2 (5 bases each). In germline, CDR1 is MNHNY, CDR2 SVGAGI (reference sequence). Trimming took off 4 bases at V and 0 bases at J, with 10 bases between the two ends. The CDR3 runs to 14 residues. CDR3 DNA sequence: TGTGCCAGCAGTTCCGGGGCCCCCTCCTACGAGCAGTACTTC. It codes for CASSSGAPSYEQYF.

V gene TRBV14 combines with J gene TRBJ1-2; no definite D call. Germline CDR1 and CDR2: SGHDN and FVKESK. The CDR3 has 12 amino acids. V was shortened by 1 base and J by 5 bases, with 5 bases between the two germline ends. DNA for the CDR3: TGTGCCAGCAGCCAAGCGCGGTATGGCTACACCTTC. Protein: CASSQARYGYTF.

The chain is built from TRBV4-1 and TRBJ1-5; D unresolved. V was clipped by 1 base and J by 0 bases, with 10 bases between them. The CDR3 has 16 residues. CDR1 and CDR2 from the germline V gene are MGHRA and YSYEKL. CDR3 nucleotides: TGCGCCAGCAGCCAAGCCGCGGGAAGTAGCAATCAGCCCCAGCATTTT. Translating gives CASSQAAGSSNQPQHF.

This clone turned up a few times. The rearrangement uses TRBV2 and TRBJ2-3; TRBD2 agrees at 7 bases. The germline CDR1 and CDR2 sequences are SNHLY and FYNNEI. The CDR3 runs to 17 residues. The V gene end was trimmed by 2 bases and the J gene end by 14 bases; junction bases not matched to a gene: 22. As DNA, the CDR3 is TGTGCCAGCAGTGAATCTGAGGCCGCCGGTTTGCGGGAGAAGCCGTATTTT. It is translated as CASSESEAAGLREKPYF.

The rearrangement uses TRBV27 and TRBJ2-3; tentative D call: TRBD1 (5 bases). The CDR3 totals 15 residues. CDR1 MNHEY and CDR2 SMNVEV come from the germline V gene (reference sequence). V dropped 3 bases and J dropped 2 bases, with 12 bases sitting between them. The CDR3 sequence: CASSLVAGYTDTQYF. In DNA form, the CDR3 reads TGTGCCAGCAGTTTGGTCGCAGGGTACACAGATACGCAGTATTTT.

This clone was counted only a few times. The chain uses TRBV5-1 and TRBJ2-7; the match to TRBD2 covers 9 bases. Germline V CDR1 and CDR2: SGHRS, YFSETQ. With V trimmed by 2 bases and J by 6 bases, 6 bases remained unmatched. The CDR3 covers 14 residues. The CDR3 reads CASSLLAGSPEQYF. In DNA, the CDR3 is TGCGCCAGCAGCTTACTAGCGGGTTCTCCCGAGCAGTACTTC.

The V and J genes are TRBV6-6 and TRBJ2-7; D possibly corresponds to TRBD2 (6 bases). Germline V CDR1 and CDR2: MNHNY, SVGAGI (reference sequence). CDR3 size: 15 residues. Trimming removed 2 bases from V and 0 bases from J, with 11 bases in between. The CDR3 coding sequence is TGTGCCAGCAGTTACGGGGGGATGGGCTCCTACGAGCAGTACTTC. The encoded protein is CASSYGGMGSYEQYF.

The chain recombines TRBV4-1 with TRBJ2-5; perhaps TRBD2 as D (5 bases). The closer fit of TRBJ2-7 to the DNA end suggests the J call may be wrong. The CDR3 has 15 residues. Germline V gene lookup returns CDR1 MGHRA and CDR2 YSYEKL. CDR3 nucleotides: TGCGCCAGCAGCCAAGTGCCGAGCGGCTACTACGAGCAGTACTTC. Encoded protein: CASSQVPSGYYEQYF.

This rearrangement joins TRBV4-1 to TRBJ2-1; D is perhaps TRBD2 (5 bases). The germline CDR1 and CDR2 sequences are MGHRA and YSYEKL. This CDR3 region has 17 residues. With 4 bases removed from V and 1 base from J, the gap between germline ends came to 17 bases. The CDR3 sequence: CASSPMGSGSSYNEQFF. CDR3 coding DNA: TGCGCCAGCAGCCCGATGGGCAGCGGATCTTCCTACAATGAGCAGTTCTTC.

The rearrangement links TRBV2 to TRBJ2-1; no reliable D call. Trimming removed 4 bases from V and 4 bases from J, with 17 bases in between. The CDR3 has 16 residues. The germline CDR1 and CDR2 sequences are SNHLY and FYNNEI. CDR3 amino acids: CASSASVTPLYNEQFF. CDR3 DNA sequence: TGTGCCAGCAGTGCGTCCGTAACCCCGCTTTACAATGAGCAGTTCTTC.

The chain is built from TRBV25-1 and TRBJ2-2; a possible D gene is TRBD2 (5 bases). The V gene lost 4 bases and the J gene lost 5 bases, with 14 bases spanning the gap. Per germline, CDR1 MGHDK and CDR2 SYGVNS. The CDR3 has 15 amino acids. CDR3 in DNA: TGTGCCAGCAGTGGGCCCGAAGGGAGTACCGGGGAGCTGTTTTTT. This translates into CASSGPEGSTGELFF. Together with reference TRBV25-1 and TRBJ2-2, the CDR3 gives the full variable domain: EADIYQTPRYLVIGTGKKITLECSQTMGHDKMYWYQQDPGMELHLIHYSYGVNSTEKGDLSSESTVSRIRTEHFPLTLESARPSHTSQYLCASSGPEGSTGELFFGEGSRLTVL.

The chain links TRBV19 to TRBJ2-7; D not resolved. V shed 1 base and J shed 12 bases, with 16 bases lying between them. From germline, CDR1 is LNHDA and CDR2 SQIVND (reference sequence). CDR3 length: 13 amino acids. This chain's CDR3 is CASSIGQARHLYF. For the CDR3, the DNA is TGTGCCAGTAGTATAGGCCAGGCGAGACATTTGTACTTC.

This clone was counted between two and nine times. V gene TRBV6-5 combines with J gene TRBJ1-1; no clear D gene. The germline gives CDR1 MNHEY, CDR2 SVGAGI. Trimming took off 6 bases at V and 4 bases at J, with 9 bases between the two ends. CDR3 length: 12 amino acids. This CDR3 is CASRRIGTEAFF. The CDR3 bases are TGTGCCAGCAGGAGGATCGGCACTGAAGCTTTCTTT.

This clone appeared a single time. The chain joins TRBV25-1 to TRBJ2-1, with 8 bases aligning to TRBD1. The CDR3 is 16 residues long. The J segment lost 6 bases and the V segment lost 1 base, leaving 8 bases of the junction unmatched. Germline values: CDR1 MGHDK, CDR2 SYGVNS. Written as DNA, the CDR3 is TGTGCCAGCAGTGAATCGGGCTCGCAGGGGGCCAATGAGCAGTTCTTC. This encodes CASSESGSQGANEQFF.

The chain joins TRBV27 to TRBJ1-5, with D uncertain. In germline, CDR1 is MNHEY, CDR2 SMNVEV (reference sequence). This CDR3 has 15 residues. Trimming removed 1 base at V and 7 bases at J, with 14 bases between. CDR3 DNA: TGTGCCAGCAGTTTATTTTTCTCGGACGGGCAGCCCCAGCATTTT. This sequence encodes CASSLFFSDGQPQHF.

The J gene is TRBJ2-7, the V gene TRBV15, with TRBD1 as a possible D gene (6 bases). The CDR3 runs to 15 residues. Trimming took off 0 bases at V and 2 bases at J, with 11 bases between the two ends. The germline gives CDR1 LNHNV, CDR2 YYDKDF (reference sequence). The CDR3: CATSRDPTGPYEQYF. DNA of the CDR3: TGTGCCACCAGCAGAGATCCGACAGGTCCCTACGAGCAGTACTTC.

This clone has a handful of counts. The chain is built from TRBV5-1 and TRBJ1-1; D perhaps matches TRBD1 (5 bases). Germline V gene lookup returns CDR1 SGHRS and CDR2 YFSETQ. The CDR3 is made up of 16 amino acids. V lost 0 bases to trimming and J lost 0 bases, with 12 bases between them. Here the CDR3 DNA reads TGCGCCAGCAGCTTGGGGACATTCTCCATGAACACTGAAGCTTTCTTT. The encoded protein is CASSLGTFSMNTEAFF.

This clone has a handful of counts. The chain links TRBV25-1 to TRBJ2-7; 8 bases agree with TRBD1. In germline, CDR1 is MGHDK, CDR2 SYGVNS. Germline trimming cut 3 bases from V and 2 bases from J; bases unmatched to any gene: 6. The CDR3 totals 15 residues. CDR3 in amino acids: CASSDGAGGPYEQYF. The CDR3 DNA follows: TGTGCCAGCAGTGATGGTGCAGGGGGCCCCTACGAGCAGTACTTC.

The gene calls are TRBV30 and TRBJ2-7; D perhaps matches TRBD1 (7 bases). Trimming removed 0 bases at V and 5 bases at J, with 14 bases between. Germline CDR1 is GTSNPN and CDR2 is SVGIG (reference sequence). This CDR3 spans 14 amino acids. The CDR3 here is CAWSVPGGKDEQYF. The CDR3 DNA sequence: TGTGCCTGGAGTGTGCCAGGGGGGAAGGACGAGCAGTACTTC.

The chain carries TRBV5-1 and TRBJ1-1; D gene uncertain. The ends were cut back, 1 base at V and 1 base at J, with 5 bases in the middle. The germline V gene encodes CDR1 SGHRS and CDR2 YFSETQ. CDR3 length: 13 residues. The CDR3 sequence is CASSLQSNTEAFF. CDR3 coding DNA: TGCGCCAGCAGCTTGCAGTCGAACACTGAAGCTTTCTTT. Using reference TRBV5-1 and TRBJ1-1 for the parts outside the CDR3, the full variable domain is KAGVTQTPRYLIKTRGQQVTLSCSPISGHRSVSWYQQTPGQGLQFLFEYFSETQRNKGNFPGRFSGRQFSNSRSEMNVSTLELGDSALYLCASSLQSNTEAFFGQGTRLTVV.

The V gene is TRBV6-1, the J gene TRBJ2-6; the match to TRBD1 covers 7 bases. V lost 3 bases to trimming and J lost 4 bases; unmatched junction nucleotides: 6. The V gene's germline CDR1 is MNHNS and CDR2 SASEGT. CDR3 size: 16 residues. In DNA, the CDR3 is TGTGCCAGCAGTGACGGACAGGCTGCCGGGGCCAACGTCCTGACTTTC. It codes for CASSDGQAAGANVLTF.

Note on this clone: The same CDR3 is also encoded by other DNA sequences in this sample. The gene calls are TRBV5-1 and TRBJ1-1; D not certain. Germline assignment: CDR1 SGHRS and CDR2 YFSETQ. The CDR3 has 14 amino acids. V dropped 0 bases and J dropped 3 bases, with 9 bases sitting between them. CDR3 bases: TGCGCCAGCAGCTTGGGGCAAAGGCACACTGAAGCTTTCTTT. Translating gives CASSLGQRHTEAFF.